These 14 T cell receptor beta chains originate from one sample sequenced in a study of blood T cell repertoires in COVID-19. Produced via immunoSEQ multiplex PCR; TCRdb's table is partial and in-frame only. The table includes approximately 200,000 clones, roughly 88% detected once. Source material: peripheral blood. Source of these receptors: a woman aged 25 to 39 with acute or convalescent COVID-19.

The CDR3 nucleotides read TGTGCCAGCAGACGGACAGGGAAAGGTGAAGCTTTCTTT. It translates to CASRRTGKGEAFF. V is TRBV12-3 or TRBV12-4 and J is TRBJ1-1; 8 bases map to TRBD1. J lost 7 bases, V lost 6 bases, and 7 bases had no gene match. The CDR3 length is 13 residues.

The chain couples TRBV7-2 to TRBJ1-1, with TRBD1 identical over 7 bases. The germline CDR1 and CDR2 sequences are SGHTA and FQGNSA. The CDR3 consists of 15 residues. V gave up 7 bases and J gave up 5 bases; unmatched junction bases: 13. This CDR3 reads CASTLGGLLGTEAFF. CDR3 bases: TGTGCCAGCACCCTAGGGGGCCTCCTTGGGACTGAAGCTTTCTTT.

The chain is built from TRBV7-9 and TRBJ2-3, with 7 positions matching TRBD2. The germline V gene has CDR1 SEHNR and CDR2 FQNEAQ (reference sequence). The CDR3 loop spans 16 amino acids. J lost 0 bases, V lost 2 bases, and 5 bases had no gene match. CDR3 coding DNA: TGTGCCAGCAGCTTAACGGGAGCGGGGAGCACAGATACGCAGTATTTT. Protein product: CASSLTGAGSTDTQYF.

The chain uses TRBV5-4 and TRBJ1-4; D not resolved. The V end lost 2 bases, the J end lost 4 bases, and 12 bases lay between the germline ends. Germline V gene lookup returns CDR1 SGHNT and CDR2 YYREEE (reference sequence). This CDR3 contains 15 residues. The chain's CDR3 is CASSFDGELNEKLFF. The CDR3 region has the DNA TGTGCCAGCAGCTTCGACGGAGAGCTTAATGAAAAACTGTTTTTT.

V usage is TRBV2 and J usage is TRBJ2-7; 9 positions agree with TRBD1. The germline V gene has CDR1 SNHLY and CDR2 FYNNEI. The length of the CDR3 is 13 residues. The CDR3 coding sequence is TGTGCACGAAAGGGGACAGGGCACGGGGAGCAGTACTTC. This encodes CARKGTGHGEQYF.

The genes are TRBV24-1 and TRBJ1-5, with D perhaps matching TRBD1 (5 bases). This CDR3 region has 16 residues. CDR1 and CDR2 from the germline V gene are KGHDR and SFDVKD. V was pared by 2 bases and J by 0 bases, with 10 bases between. The CDR3 nucleotides read TGTGCCACCAGTGATTCGGGGGACGCTAGCAATCAGCCCCAGCATTTT. The encoded protein is CATSDSGDASNQPQHF.

The chain recombines TRBV18 with TRBJ2-1; TRBD2 agrees at 7 bases. Per germline, CDR1 KGHSH and CDR2 LQKENI. This CDR3 is 13 amino acids long. V was clipped by 2 bases and J by 7 bases; unmatched bases: 2. CDR3 sequence reads: CASSPTGLNEQFF. CDR3 bases: TGTGCCAGCTCACCAACGGGACTAAATGAGCAGTTCTTC. The full variable domain, its missing parts supplied by reference TRBV18 and TRBJ2-1, is NAGVMQNPRHLVRRRGQEARLRCSPMKGHSHVYWYRQLPEEGLKFMVYLQKENIIDESGMPKERFSAEFPKEGPSILRIQQVVRGDSAAYFCASSPTGLNEQFFGPGTRLTVL.

The chain uses TRBV3-1 (or the pseudogene TRBV3-2) and TRBJ2-3, with a weak D call TRBD2 (6 bases). V dropped 4 bases and J dropped 0 bases, with 8 bases sitting between them. CDR3 length: 14 amino acids. Germline lookup yields CDR1 LGHDT and CDR2 YNNKEL (reference sequence). CDR3: CASSRGTSTDTQYF. For the CDR3, the DNA is TGTGCCAGCAGCCGGGGGACTAGCACAGATACGCAGTATTTT.

There are a few counts of this clone. This chain joins TRBV5-1 and TRBJ2-1, with 8 nucleotides matching TRBD1. The germline gives CDR1 SGHRS, CDR2 YFSETQ. With V trimmed by 3 bases and J by 2 bases, 7 bases remained unmatched. This CDR3 is 16 amino acids long. CDR3 DNA: TGCGCCAGCAGCTGGCAGGGGACAGGCGCCTACAATGAGCAGTTCTTC. Protein product: CASSWQGTGAYNEQFF.

The chain employs TRBV6-5 and TRBJ1-1, with unresolved D. Trimming took off 7 bases at V and 2 bases at J, with 11 bases between the two ends. The CDR3 consists of 13 residues. Germline lookup yields CDR1 MNHEY and CDR2 SVGAGI. DNA for the CDR3: TGTGCCAGCACCAGACAAGTAAACACTGAAGCTTTCTTT. It is translated as CASTRQVNTEAFF.

The chain has TRBV19 and TRBJ2-3; weak D call: TRBD2 (5 bases). V shed 1 base and J shed 4 bases, with 9 bases lying between them. CDR1 LNHDA and CDR2 SQIVND come from the germline V gene (reference sequence). This CDR3 region has 14 residues. The CDR3 reads CASSIGGSSDTQYF. CDR3 nucleotides: TGTGCCAGTAGTATAGGAGGGAGCTCAGATACGCAGTATTTT.

The chain couples TRBV5-1 to TRBJ2-1; 9 bases map to TRBD2. V was clipped by 0 bases and J by 4 bases; unmatched bases: 2. This CDR3 has 15 residues. CDR1 is SGHRS and CDR2 is YFSETQ in the germline V gene. The CDR3 here is CASSLVAGAYNEQFF. CDR3 nucleotide sequence: TGCGCCAGCAGCTTGGTAGCGGGAGCTTACAATGAGCAGTTCTTC. Variable domain in full (rest from reference TRBV5-1 and TRBJ2-1): KAGVTQTPRYLIKTRGQQVTLSCSPISGHRSVSWYQQTPGQGLQFLFEYFSETQRNKGNFPGRFSGRQFSNSRSEMNVSTLELGDSALYLCASSLVAGAYNEQFFGPGTRLTVL.

To note about this clone: The same CDR3 also results from other DNA sequences found in this sample. The genes are TRBV20-1 and TRBJ1-2; D is unclear. CDR1 and CDR2 (germline): DFQATT, SNEGSKA (reference sequence). CDR3 size: 11 residues. V dropped 3 bases and J dropped 3 bases, with 5 bases sitting between them. The CDR3 region has the DNA TGCAGTGCTAGGAGGGACTATGGCTACACCTTC. Amino acids: CSARRDYGYTF.

J is TRBJ2-7 and V is TRBV18; weak D call: TRBD1 (7 bases). CDR3 size: 13 residues. The V end was cut by 6 bases, the J end by 12 bases, with 21 bases between. CDR1 is KGHSH, CDR2 LQKENI, per germline. CDR3 DNA: TGTGCCAGCTCCCCAGACAGGGAGGTAGTGGCGTACTTC. The encoded protein is CASSPDREVVAYF.